This section outlines one T cell receptor beta chain sequence together with its context. Only one count was recorded for this clone. What antigen it recognizes has not been identified. No per-base quality is available; no much larger clone lies one base away. The CDR3 regions of human TCRbeta chains were analyzed by immunosequencing. The study's own analysis went as follows. TCRs in the repertoires were compared against a reference library of SARS-CoV-2-specific TCRs that had been generated with the MIRA antigen-specificity platform. Breadth was defined as the fraction of unique TCRs that were SARS-CoV-2-associated. Depth was defined as the fraction of total T cells that were SARS-CoV-2-associated. Using the MIRA data, each spike-specific TCR was assigned both to the spike region to which the TCR was reactive and to a CD4 or CD8 class. Log10-transformed breadth and depth values were compared by one-way ANOVA with Sidak's multiple comparisons tests. What TCRdb holds here is the immuneACCESS table cut down to in-frame rearrangements. Part of the clones is not present; checked against another copy, under half of the missing clones reflect an unresolved V gene, and the others are unexplained. From that table come the V and J calls and clone size; the DNA was used to work out D and trimming. The sample profile shows 90,000 to 95,000 clones; more than 75% of them were found once. The top ten clonotypes cover roughly 10% of the sample.

This specimen's time point label, interpreted: baseline before first vaccination. The vaccinee samples were drawn from two UK trials, COV001 and COV002, one of which was a single-blind randomized controlled phase 2/3 trial testing AZD1222 (ChAdOx1 nCoV-19) in healthy adults. For TCRbeta chain sequencing, PBMC samples from trial participants were taken at day 0 and at day 28 after the second dose. This entry is derived from a study of T cell responses to AZD1222 COVID-19 vaccine (dated by TCRdb to the early 2020s). Background for the entire study: AZD1222 recipients given second doses at about 4 weeks or at about 12 weeks were pooled, since spike-specific TCR depth and breadth were not found to differ between the two schedules. TCR sequencing covered some 250 trial participants: about 210 given two doses of AZD1222 and 26 given two doses of MenACWY control vaccine. Trial participants were enrolled by age into 18-55, 56-69 and 70-plus year subgroups, with approximately 150, 28 and 58 TCR-sequenced participants respectively.

The paper's findings and limits, for the study overall: Conclusions about previously exposed vaccinees are limited, since just six AZD1222 recipients were seropositive for SARS-CoV-2 at baseline. In the small 56-69-year group, the increase in depth fell short of significance, most likely because of low power. Most participants were white British and females outnumbered males, and the authors suggested that clonal diversity may have been underestimated. Epitopes outside the regions mutated in the B.1.351 and B.1.1.7 variants were reportedly recognized by nearly half of the unique spike-specific TCRs. Spike-specific TCR breadth and depth rose significantly after two AZD1222 doses compared with day 0 and with MenACWY recipients. Because no day 14 peak-response samples were available, repertoires were characterized only after the peak T cell response. CD4 TCRs associated with the vaccine covered the entire spike protein, and the dominant responses were in regions 160-218 and 743-854.

For this chain, trimming is 0 bases at the V end and 6 bases at the J end, and the number of junction bases without a gene match is 13. The germline V gene (reference sequence) yields GTSNPN for CDR1 and SVGIG for CDR2. The CDR3 starts with the cysteine, ends with the phenylalanine, and has 16 residues. Only CDR3 DNA remains: 48 bases, in frame from the first base. Sequenced material: peripheral blood, taken on day 0 of AZD1222 vaccination. This chain is built from TRBV30 and TRBJ2-7, with 8 bases aligning to TRBD1. This TCR was sampled from an adult in good health. CDR3 protein: CAWSVDRTGFLREQYF. The nucleotides read TGTGCCTGGAGTGTTGATCGGACAGGGTTTTTGCGCGAGCAGTACTTC.